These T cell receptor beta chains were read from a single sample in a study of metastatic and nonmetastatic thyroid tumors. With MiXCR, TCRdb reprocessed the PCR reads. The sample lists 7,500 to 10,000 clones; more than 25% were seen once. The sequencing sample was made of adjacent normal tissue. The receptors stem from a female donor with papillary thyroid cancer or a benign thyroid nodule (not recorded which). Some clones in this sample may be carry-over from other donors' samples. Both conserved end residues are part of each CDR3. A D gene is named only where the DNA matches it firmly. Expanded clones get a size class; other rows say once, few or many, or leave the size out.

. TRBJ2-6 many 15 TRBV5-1 CASSFLLSGANVLTF TGCGCCAGCAGCTTCCTCCTCTCTGGGGCCAACGTCCTGACTTTC
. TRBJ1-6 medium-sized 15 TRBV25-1 CASSDLQAGDSPLHF TGTGCCAGCAGTGATCTCCAGGCTGGGGATTCACCCCTCCACTTT
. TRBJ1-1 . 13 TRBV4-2 CASSQKRGTEAFF TGTGCCAGCAGCCAAAAAAGGGGCACTGAAGCTTTCTTT
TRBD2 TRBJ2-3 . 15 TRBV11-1 CASSFSGIRTDTHYF TGTGCCAGCAGCTTTAGCGGGATAAGAACAGATACACATTATTTT
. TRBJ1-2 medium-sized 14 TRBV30 CASDRRARDYGYTF TGTGCCTCGGACCGGAGGGCGCGGGACTATGGCTACACCTTC
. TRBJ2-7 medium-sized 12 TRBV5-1 CASSPGTAEQYF TGCGCCAGCAGCCCCGGGACGGCCGAGCAGTACTTC
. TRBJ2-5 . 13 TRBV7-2 CATSGTPGETQYF TGTGCCACCTCAGGGACTCCGGGAGAGACCCAGTACTTC
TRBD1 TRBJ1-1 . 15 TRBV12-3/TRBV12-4 CASNQGQGMDTEAFF TGTGCCAGCAACCAGGGACAGGGCATGGACACTGAAGCTTTCTTT
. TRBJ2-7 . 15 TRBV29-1 CSVEAAVRGLYEQYF TGCAGCGTTGAAGCTGCCGTGCGGGGGCTCTACGAGCAGTACTTC
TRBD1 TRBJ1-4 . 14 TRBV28 CASSNRTGNEKLFF TGTGCCAGCAGTAACAGGACAGGGAATGAAAAACTGTTTTTT
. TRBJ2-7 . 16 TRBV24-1 CATSDCVGGPDYEQYF TGTGCCACCAGTGATTGCGTGGGGGGACCGGATTACGAGCAGTACTTC
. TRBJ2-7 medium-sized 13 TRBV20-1 CSASMGRAYEQYF TGCAGTGCTAGTATGGGCAGGGCCTACGAGCAGTACTTC
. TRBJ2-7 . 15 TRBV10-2 CASSAGTTSIYEKYF TGCGCCAGCAGTGCCGGGACAACCTCAATCTACGAGAAGTACTTC
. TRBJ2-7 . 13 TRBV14 CASSQSLVGVQYF TGTGCCAGCAGCCAATCCCTCGTGGGAGTGCAGTACTTC
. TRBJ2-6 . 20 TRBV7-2 CASSFGQGRTLTSGANVLTF TGTGCCAGCAGCTTTGGTCAGGGGCGAACCCTTACCTCTGGGGCCAACGTCCTGACTTTC
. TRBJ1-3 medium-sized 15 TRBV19 CASSIDFDSGNTIYF TGTGCCAGTAGTATAGACTTCGACTCTGGAAACACCATATATTTT
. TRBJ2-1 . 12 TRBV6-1 CASNRPWDEQFF TGTGCCAGCAATCGACCCTGGGATGAGCAGTTCTTC
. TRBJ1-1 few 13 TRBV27 CASSLIRNTEAFF TGTGCCAGCAGTTTGATCAGGAACACTGAAGCTTTCTTT
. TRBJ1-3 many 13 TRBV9 CASSVEGGNTIYF TGTGCCAGCAGCGTAGAGGGGGGAAACACCATATATTTT
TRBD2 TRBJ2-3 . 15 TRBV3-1 CASSQIAGGPDTQYF TGTGCCAGCAGCCAAATAGCGGGAGGGCCAGATACGCAGTATTTT
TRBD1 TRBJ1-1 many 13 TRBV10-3 CAINDRAGTEAFF TGTGCCATCAATGACAGGGCGGGGACTGAAGCTTTCTTT
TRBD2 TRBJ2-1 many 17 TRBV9 CASSVASGRGGYNEQFF TGTGCCAGCAGCGTAGCTAGCGGGAGAGGTGGCTACAATGAGCAGTTCTTC
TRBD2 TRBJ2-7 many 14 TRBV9 CASSVASGTYEQYF TGTGCCAGCAGCGTAGCTAGCGGGACCTACGAGCAGTACTTC
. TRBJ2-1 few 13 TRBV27 CASSGSAYNEQFF TGTGCCAGCAGCGGGAGTGCCTACAATGAGCAGTTCTTC
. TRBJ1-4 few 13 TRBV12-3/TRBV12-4 CASSRDQNEKLFF TGTGCCAGCAGTCGGGACCAGAATGAAAAACTGTTTTTT
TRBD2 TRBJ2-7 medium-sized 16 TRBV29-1 CSVESLRGAGGGEQYF TGCAGCGTTGAATCTTTGCGGGGAGCGGGAGGCGGGGAGCAGTACTTC
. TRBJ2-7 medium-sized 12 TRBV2 CASKYTIYEQYF TGTGCCAGCAAATACACCATCTACGAGCAGTACTTC
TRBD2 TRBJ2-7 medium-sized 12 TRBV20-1 CSAGREAYEQYF TGCAGTGCGGGGCGGGAGGCCTACGAGCAGTACTTC
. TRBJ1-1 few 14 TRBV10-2 CASSESRLGTEAFF TGCGCCAGCAGTGAGTCTCGGCTTGGCACTGAAGCTTTCTTT
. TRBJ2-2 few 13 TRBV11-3 CASSDYSSGELFF TGTGCCAGCAGCGACTATAGCTCCGGGGAGCTGTTTTTT
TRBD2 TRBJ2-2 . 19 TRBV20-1 CSARDTVSSGSLGTGELFF TGCAGTGCTAGAGACACCGTCTCTAGCGGGAGCCTGGGCACCGGGGAGCTGTTTTTT
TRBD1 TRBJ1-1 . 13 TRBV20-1 CSYTGGRGTEAFF TGCAGTTATACAGGGGGGCGAGGGACTGAAGCTTTCTTT
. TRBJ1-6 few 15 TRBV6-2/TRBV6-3 CASTSGTPANSPLHF TGTGCCAGCACCTCAGGAACCCCGGCCAATTCACCCCTCCACTTT
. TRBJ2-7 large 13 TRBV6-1 CASSEGDGYEQYF TGTGCCAGCAGTGAAGGGGACGGTTACGAGCAGTACTTC
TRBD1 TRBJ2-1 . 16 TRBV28 CASSLEQGAAYNEQFF TGTGCCAGCAGTTTGGAACAGGGGGCGGCCTACAATGAGCAGTTCTTC
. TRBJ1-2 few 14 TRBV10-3 CAISLQGGTLGYTF TGTGCCATCAGTTTACAGGGTGGAACTTTGGGCTACACCTTC
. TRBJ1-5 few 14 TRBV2 CASSLSPGNQPQHF TGTGCCAGCAGTTTATCCCCGGGCAATCAGCCCCAGCATTTT
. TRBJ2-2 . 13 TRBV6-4 CASSESNTGELFF TGTGCCAGCAGTGAATCGAACACCGGGGAGCTGTTTTTT
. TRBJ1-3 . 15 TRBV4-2 CASSQEDRSGNTIYF TGTGCCAGCAGCCAAGAGGACCGCTCTGGAAACACCATATATTTT
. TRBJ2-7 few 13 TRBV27 CASSWGRGYEQYF TGTGCCAGCAGTTGGGGACGGGGCTACGAGCAGTACTTC
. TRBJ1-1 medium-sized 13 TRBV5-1 CASNLDSLPEAFF TGCGCCAGCAACTTGGATTCCTTACCTGAAGCTTTCTTT
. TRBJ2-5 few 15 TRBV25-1 CASSEPSSGQETQYF TGTGCCAGCAGTGAACCATCCTCGGGGCAAGAGACCCAGTACTTC
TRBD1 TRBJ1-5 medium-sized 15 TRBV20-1 CSARNDRGLGQPQHF TGCAGTGCTAGAAATGACAGGGGATTAGGACAGCCCCAGCATTTT
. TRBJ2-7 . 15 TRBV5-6 CASSLDSEFSYEQYF TGTGCCAGCAGCTTGGACAGCGAATTCTCCTACGAGCAGTACTTC
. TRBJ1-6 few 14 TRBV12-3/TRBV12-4 CASSLVSLNSPLHF TGTGCCAGCAGTTTAGTCAGTCTTAATTCACCCCTCCACTTT
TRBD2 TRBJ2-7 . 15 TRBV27 CASSTGLAGTHEQYF TGTGCCAGCAGTACAGGTCTAGCGGGGACCCACGAGCAGTACTTC
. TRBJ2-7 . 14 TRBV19 CASSMGHGTYEQYF TGTGCCAGTAGTATGGGCCACGGGACCTACGAGCAGTACTTC
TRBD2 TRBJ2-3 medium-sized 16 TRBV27 CASSLSAGDKGDTQYF TGTGCCAGCAGTTTATCTGCGGGAGACAAAGGAGATACGCAGTATTTT
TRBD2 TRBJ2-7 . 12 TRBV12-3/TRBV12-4 CASSSSSGEQYF TGTGCCAGCAGTTCCTCTAGCGGCGAGCAGTACTTC
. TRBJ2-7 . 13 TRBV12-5 CASGLERVYEQYF TGTGCTAGTGGTTTGGAGAGGGTCTACGAGCAGTACTTC
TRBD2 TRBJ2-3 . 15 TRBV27 CASSRGLASTDTQYF TGTGCCAGCAGCAGGGGACTAGCTAGCACAGATACGCAGTATTTT